This entry concerns a single T cell receptor (beta chain). This sample is drawn from a study of blood T cells in healthy people across ages. A sample-barcoded 5' primer and a J-beta primer mix were used in a second PCR of roughly 7 to 11 cycles. Each cDNA was tagged by a template-switch adaptor containing 12 random nucleotides. TCRdb processed the 5' RACE reads anew with MiXCR; each CDR3 protein has one entry. The table has around 650,000 distinct CDR3 sequences, 40% to 45% seen once. Per germline, CDR1 MNHNS and CDR2 SASEGT. With V trimmed by 0 bases and J by 1 base, 10 bases remained unmatched. CDR3 length: 20 residues.

Sequencing input: blood. The gene calls are TRBV6-1 and TRBJ2-2; 11 bases line up with TRBD2. This clonotype was obtained from a man aged 80 or over in good health. CDR3: CASSEAGLAVPPQNTGELFF. The CDR3 DNA reads TGTGCCAGCAGTGAAGCGGGACTAGCGGTCCCACCCCAGAACACCGGGGAGCTGTTTTTT.